One and the same sample provided the 15 T cell receptor beta chains below, sequenced in a study of T cell repertoires in cytomegalovirus infection. TCRdb itself ran the reads through MiXCR, one entry per CDR3 protein. The table records about 920,000 distinct CDR3 sequences, around 29% of them present only once. Antigens of these TCRs are unknown. Source: cultured CD8+ T cells from PBMCs, taken from culture after CMV antigen stimulation. These receptors originate from a human donor in good health (CMV status not recorded). Some clones in this sample may be carry-over from other donors' samples.

This chain links TRBV28 with TRBJ2-7; TRBD1 might be the D (5 bases). Germline CDR1 reads MDHEN; CDR2 reads SYDVKM. Deletions cut 3 bases from V and 2 bases from J, with 11 bases between. The CDR3 runs to 14 residues. CDR3 sequence reads: CASSFQDKAYEQYV. The CDR3 coding sequence is TGTGCCAGCAGTTTCCAGGACAAAGCCTACGAGCAGTACGTC.

This clonotype was observed a few times. The V and J genes are TRBV4-1 and TRBJ1-1; D is undetermined. The germline V gene encodes CDR1 MGHRA and CDR2 YSYEKL. This CDR3 is 14 amino acids long. V lost 4 bases, J lost 1 base, and 10 bases lay in between. The CDR3 DNA reads TGCGCCAGCAGCCCAGCCGGGAAGAACACTGAAGCTTTCTTT. Translated: CASSPAGKNTEAFF.

The chain is built from TRBV11-2 and TRBJ2-2; D possibly corresponds to TRBD2 (6 bases). This CDR3 is built from 12 residues. CDR1 and CDR2 from the germline V gene are SGHAT and FQNNGV. V was pared by 6 bases and J by 9 bases, with 11 bases between. The CDR3: CASRREQWELFF. The DNA of the CDR3 is TGTGCCAGCAGGCGGGAACAATGGGAGCTGTTTTTT. The full variable domain, its missing parts supplied by reference TRBV11-2 and TRBJ2-2, is EAGVAQSPRYKIIEKRQSVAFWCNPISGHATLYWYQQILGQGPKLLIQFQNNGVVDDSQLPKDRFSAERLKGVDSTLKIQPAKLEDSAVYLCASRREQWELFFGEGSRLTVL.

This clonotype was detected ten times or more. This chain links TRBV12-3 or TRBV12-4 with TRBJ1-1, with 9 bases that match TRBD1. V shed 6 bases, J shed 5 bases, and the junction held 4 bases outside the gene matches. The CDR3 loop spans 13 amino acids. The CDR3 here is CASRGTGMTEAFF. DNA for the CDR3: TGTGCCAGCAGGGGGACAGGGATGACTGAAGCTTTCTTT.

The chain employs TRBV7-8 and TRBJ2-7; tentatively, D is TRBD1 (5 bases). Germline lookup yields CDR1 SGHVS and CDR2 FQNEAQ. The CDR3 loop spans 15 amino acids. Between the trimmed V and J ends, which lost 4 bases and 1 base, there was a span of 14 bases. The CDR3 loop is CASSSKDTKSYEQYV. As DNA, the CDR3 is TGTGCCAGCAGCTCAAAGGACACCAAGTCCTACGAGCAGTACGTC.

This clonotype was recorded a few times. The rearrangement joins TRBV27 to TRBJ1-2, with D maybe TRBD1 (6 bases). CDR3 length: 16 amino acids. Trimming removed 3 bases at V and 5 bases at J, with 19 bases between. CDR1 MNHEY and CDR2 SMNVEV come from the germline V gene (reference sequence). The DNA for the CDR3 is TGTGCCAGCAGTTTGGGGGGGTTACAGGGATATTATGGCTACACCTTC. Residues: CASSLGGLQGYYGYTF.

This clonotype showed up just a few times. The CDR3: CASSQSERGRSPLHF. The CDR3, as DNA: TGCGCCAGCAGTCAATCTGAGAGGGGCCGTTCACCCCTCCACTTT. This sequence joins TRBV23-1 and TRBJ1-6; perhaps TRBD1 as D (5 bases). TRBV23-1 is classed as an ORF, of uncertain function. The CDR3 length is 15 residues. V was clipped by 0 bases and J by 9 bases, with 12 bases between them.

This clonotype has only a few counts. The chain links TRBV28 to TRBJ1-3; maybe TRBD1 (6 bases). Germline loops: CDR1 MDHEN, CDR2 SYDVKM. The CDR3 covers 14 residues. Trimming removed 6 bases from V and 0 bases from J, with 9 bases in between. In nucleotides, the CDR3 is TGTGCCAGCAGCACAGGGCTCTCTGGAAACACCATATATTTT. It encodes CASSTGLSGNTIYF.

This clonotype was counted many times. V gene TRBV7-6 combines with J gene TRBJ2-3; 12 nucleotides line up with TRBD2. J lost 2 bases, V lost 5 bases, and 11 bases had no gene match. The CDR3 contains 18 residues. Germline V gives CDR1 SGHVS, CDR2 FNYEAQ. CDR3 region: CASSNSRTSGTLTDTQYF. The CDR3 DNA reads TGTGCCAGCAGCAACAGCCGGACTAGCGGGACCCTCACAGATACGCAGTATTTT. Together with reference TRBV7-6 and TRBJ2-3, the CDR3 gives the full variable domain: GAGVSQSPRYKVTKRGQDVALRCDPISGHVSLYWYRQALGQGPEFLTYFNYEAQQDKSGLPNDRFSAERPEGSISTLTIQRTEQRDSAMYRCASSNSRTSGTLTDTQYFGPGTRLTVL.

The chain recombines TRBV27 with TRBJ2-3; no clear D gene. Germline V lookup: CDR1 MNHEY, CDR2 SMNVEV (reference sequence). CDR3 length: 15 amino acids. The V and J ends lost 7 bases and 4 bases respectively, with 18 bases between them. This chain's CDR3 is CASKSTRSRADTQYF. The CDR3 DNA reads TGTGCCAGCAAATCTACCAGGTCTCGAGCAGATACGCAGTATTTT.

The V and J genes are TRBV27 and TRBJ2-7; possible D gene TRBD1, 6 bases. Germline V gives CDR1 MNHEY, CDR2 SMNVEV (reference sequence). The V and J ends lost 5 bases and 5 bases respectively, with 13 bases between them. The CDR3 consists of 13 residues. CDR3 amino acids: CASSPTGTHEQYF. In nucleotides, the CDR3 is TGTGCCAGCAGTCCAACAGGGACCCACGAGCAGTACTTC.

This clonotype has just a few counts. The chain has TRBV5-6 and TRBJ2-4; D ambiguous. The length of the CDR3 is 14 residues. Germline CDR1 is SGHDT and CDR2 is YYEEEE. With 0 bases removed from V and 6 bases from J, the gap between germline ends came to 10 bases. This CDR3 reads CASSLGSPGNIQYF. In DNA form, the CDR3 reads TGTGCCAGCAGCTTGGGGTCCCCAGGAAACATTCAGTACTTC.

The chain employs TRBV14 and TRBJ2-3, with unresolved D. Germline-derived CDR1 and CDR2 are SGHDN and FVKESK. Trimming cost V 5 bases and J 7 bases, with 10 bases left between them. This CDR3 is built from 12 residues. This CDR3 reads CASSYVPNTQYF. The CDR3 bases are TGTGCCAGCAGCTACGTCCCCAATACGCAGTATTTT.

This clonotype has just a few counts. J is TRBJ2-2 and V is TRBV11-2, with D possibly being TRBD1 (6 bases). Germline CDR1 and CDR2: SGHAT and FQNNGV. CDR3 length: 22 residues. V lost 4 bases and J 2 bases, leaving 32 bases between the germline ends. CDR3 sequence reads: CASSSPRPDRRFTNINTGELFF. The CDR3 coding sequence is TGTGCCAGCAGCTCTCCTAGACCCGACAGGCGATTTACCAACATAAACACCGGGGAGCTGTTTTTT. The whole variable domain, filled in from reference TRBV11-2 and TRBJ2-2, reads EAGVAQSPRYKIIEKRQSVAFWCNPISGHATLYWYQQILGQGPKLLIQFQNNGVVDDSQLPKDRFSAERLKGVDSTLKIQPAKLEDSAVYLCASSSPRPDRRFTNINTGELFFGEGSRLTVL.

This clonotype turned up a few times. This chain connects TRBV27 to TRBJ2-5; D assignment may be TRBD1 or TRBD2 (7 bases each). The germline gives CDR1 MNHEY, CDR2 SMNVEV (reference sequence). V lost 5 bases and J 0 bases, leaving 22 bases between the germline ends. The CDR3 covers 18 residues. CDR3 protein: CASSPRGGTDWYQETQYF. DNA of the CDR3: TGTGCCAGCAGTCCCAGGGGGGGGACGGACTGGTACCAAGAGACCCAGTACTTC.